The clone carrying this T cell receptor (beta chain) has only a few counts. Other DNA sequences within the sample encode an identical CDR3. The length of the CDR3 is 14 residues. Trimming removed 3 bases at V and 2 bases at J, with 8 bases between. In germline, CDR1 is LNHDA, CDR2 SQIVND (reference sequence). This specimen comes from a study of blood T cell repertoires in COVID-19. The cohort comprised adults aged about 18 to 90 years residing in about two dozen US areas. Using immunoSEQ multiplex PCR, the repertoire was profiled, and TCRdb retains in-frame clones only, with some absent. The sample lists hundreds of thousands of clones, roughly nine tenths occurring once.

The sequence came from a young woman with acute COVID-19. The chain uses TRBV19 and TRBJ1-5, with D unresolved. The source material was PBMCs or T cells enriched from blood (not recorded which). CDR3 sequence (DNA): TGTGCCAGTAGTATTAGCGGGGGCAATCAGCCCCAGCATTTT. It specifies CASSISGGNQPQHF.